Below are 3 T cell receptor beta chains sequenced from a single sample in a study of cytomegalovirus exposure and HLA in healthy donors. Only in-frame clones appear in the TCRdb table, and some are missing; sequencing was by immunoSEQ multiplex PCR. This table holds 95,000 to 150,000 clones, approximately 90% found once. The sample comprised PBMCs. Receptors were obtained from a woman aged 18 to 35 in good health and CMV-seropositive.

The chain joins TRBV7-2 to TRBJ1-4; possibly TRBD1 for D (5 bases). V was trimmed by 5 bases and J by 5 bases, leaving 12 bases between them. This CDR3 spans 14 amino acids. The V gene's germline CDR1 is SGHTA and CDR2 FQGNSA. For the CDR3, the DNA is TGTGCCAGCAGCAGGGGCTCGACGAATGAAAAACTGTTTTTT. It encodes CASSRGSTNEKLFF.

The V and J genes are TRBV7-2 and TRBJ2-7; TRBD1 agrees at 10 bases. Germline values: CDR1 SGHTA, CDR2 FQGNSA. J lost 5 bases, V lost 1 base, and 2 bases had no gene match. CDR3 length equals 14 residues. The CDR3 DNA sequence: TGTGCCAGCAGCTTAGGGGACAGGGGCCACGAGCAGTACTTC. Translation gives CASSLGDRGHEQYF.

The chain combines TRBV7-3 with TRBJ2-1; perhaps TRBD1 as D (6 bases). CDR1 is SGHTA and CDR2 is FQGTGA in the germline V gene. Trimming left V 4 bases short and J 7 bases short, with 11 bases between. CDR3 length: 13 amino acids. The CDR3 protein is CASSSQGFNEQFF. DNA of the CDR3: TGTGCCAGCAGCTCACAGGGTTTTAATGAGCAGTTCTTC.